The clone carrying this T cell receptor (beta chain) was found a few times. There are 15 residues in the CDR3. V lost 1 base and J lost 7, with 14 bases in between. Germline CDR1 is MGHRA and CDR2 is YSYEKL. These data come from a study of blood T cell repertoires in COVID-19. Study at large: Acute and convalescent COVID-19 specimens originated in the United States, Italy and Spain.

Original analysis: Amplification with reference gene primers provided the estimates of nucleated cell counts. Using immunoSEQ multiplex PCR, the repertoire was profiled, and TCRdb retains in-frame clones only, with some absent. V, J and clone size reflect that table, while D and trimming were determined from the DNA. This repertoire shows more than 100,000 clones, just over 85% found once; its top ten account for roughly 3.5%. The sample taken for sequencing was peripheral blood. The receptor comes from a human donor in a cohort sampled during active COVID-19. The chain recombines TRBV4-1 with TRBJ1-5; possible D gene TRBD1, 6 bases. The CDR3: CASSQGVGQLQPQHF. In DNA, the CDR3 is TGCGCCAGCAGCCAAGGGGTGGGACAACTCCAGCCCCAGCATTTT.